These 5 T cell receptor beta chains originate from one sample sequenced in a study of a mutant IDH1 vaccine in newly diagnosed glioma. Antigens of these TCRs are unknown. TCRdb's table, derived via immunoSEQ multiplex PCR, lists solely in-frame clones and lacks some. The sample has roughly 60,000 clones, around 84% seen once. Specified time point: week 23, last vaccination. Vaccinated patients received 300 ug of mutant IDH1 20-mer peptide per dose, with topical imiquimod. The specimen was PBMCs, collected from a glioma patient whose treatment included an IDH1 peptide vaccine. These receptors were obtained from a man aged 25 to 45 with glioma.

The CDR3 coding sequence is TGTGCCAGCAGCTTAGGTGCAGGGGACTATGGCTACACCTTC. Protein: CASSLGAGDYGYTF. The chain couples TRBV11-2 to TRBJ1-2; D might be TRBD1 (6 bases). CDR1 is SGHAT, CDR2 FQNNGV, per germline. The CDR3 covers 14 residues. V was shortened by 1 base and J by 3 bases, with 9 bases between the two germline ends.

The chain recombines TRBV19 with TRBJ2-5; TRBD1 might be the D (5 bases). Trimming stripped 5 bases from V and 2 bases from J, with 9 bases between. Germline lookup yields CDR1 LNHDA and CDR2 SQIVND (reference sequence). This CDR3 comprises 13 residues. CDR3 loop: CASSQGFQETQYF. CDR3 nucleotides: TGTGCCAGTAGTCAGGGATTTCAAGAGACCCAGTACTTC.

The chain joins TRBV5-1 to TRBJ1-2; D remains ambiguous. Trimming took 1 base from V and 1 from J, leaving 2 bases between them. The CDR3 contains 12 residues. Germline values: CDR1 SGHRS, CDR2 YFSETQ. CDR3 residues: CASSLNNYGYTF. The CDR3, as DNA: TGCGCCAGCAGCTTGAATAACTATGGCTACACCTTC.

J is TRBJ1-4 and V is TRBV6-1; tentative D call: TRBD1 (5 bases). CDR1 is MNHNS and CDR2 is SASEGT in the germline V gene. This CDR3 has 12 amino acids. V lost 1 base and J lost 10, with 7 bases in between. CDR3: CASSEGDPKLFF. In DNA form, the CDR3 reads TGTGCCAGCAGTGAAGGGGACCCAAAACTGTTTTTT.

This clone was seen only once. V and J are TRBV5-1 and TRBJ2-7; D may match TRBD1 or TRBD2 (5 bases each). Germline V gene lookup returns CDR1 SGHRS and CDR2 YFSETQ. The V gene lost 5 bases and the J gene lost 2 bases, with 14 bases spanning the gap. The CDR3 consists of 14 residues. CDR3: CASSGGGVTYEQYF. CDR3 nucleotide sequence: TGCGCCAGCAGTGGGGGTGGTGTTACCTACGAGCAGTACTTC.